This TCR beta chain was recovered during a study of ipilimumab plus nivolumab after autologous stem cell transplantation. Study in general: Median doses per patient: a few ipilimumab, about 8 nivolumab.

The protocol was immunoSEQ multiplex PCR, while the TCRdb copy is restricted to in-frame clones and leaves out a portion. The table records around 15,000 clones, approximately 72% of them present only once. This clone was recorded a few times. Starting 14 to 28 days after autologous transplant, ipilimumab 1 mg/kg was given. V lost 6 bases and J 7 bases, leaving 7 bases between the germline ends. The CDR3 length is 11 residues. Germline V gene data show CDR1 as SNHLY and CDR2 as FYNNEI. The sample was PBMCs, taken in a trial of ipilimumab plus nivolumab as post-transplant consolidation. V is TRBV2 and J is TRBJ1-3, with no clear D. The origin of this receptor is a male donor with primary mediastinal lymphoma. CDR3 sequence: CASRERNTIYF. The CDR3 bases are TGTGCCAGCAGGGAGCGGAACACCATATATTTT.